This T cell receptor (beta chain) was obtained from a study of T cell repertoires in cytomegalovirus infection. The table lists this clonotype with a few counts. Its specificity is unknown. Study results and limitations: HLA-C-restricted TCR beta clonotypes specific for CMV led the ex vivo response.

Germline V gene sequence: CDR1 MNHEY, CDR2 SVGAGI. The CDR3 runs to 14 residues. Trimming took 6 bases from V and 2 from J, leaving 13 bases between them. TCRdb processed the reads anew with MiXCR; each CDR3 protein has one entry. The table includes 570,000 or so distinct CDR3 sequences, 40% detected once. The receptor's source is a human donor in good health (CMV status not recorded). Some clones in this sample may be carry-over from other donors' samples. Sequencing used cultured PBMCs, obtained from culture after CMV antigen stimulation. The V call is TRBV6-5, the J call TRBJ1-1, with TRBD1 as a possible D gene (5 bases). CDR3 residues: CASRPQRDNTEAFF. CDR3 DNA: TGTGCCAGCAGACCTCAGAGGGACAACACTGAAGCTTTCTTT.